A selection of T cell receptor beta chains follows, all from one sample in a study of cytomegalovirus exposure and HLA in healthy donors. Clones were sequenced by immunoSEQ multiplex PCR, and TCRdb holds only the in-frame ones, with some missing. The repertoire includes 200,000 to 250,000 clones, approximately 80% of them detected once, and more than 0.6% sits in the top ten. The sequencing input was PBMCs. Source of these receptors: a boy aged 2 to 10 in good health and CMV-seronegative. Each CDR3 is given with its conserved first and last residue. Fields, in order: J gene, D gene, clone size, V gene, CDR3 protein, CDR3 DNA. The D gene is left open where the match is weak. Clone sizes are given selectively: once, few, many, or a class where the clone is expanded.

TRBJ1-6 TRBD1 - TRBV6-1 CASSETGEHSPLHF TGTGCCAGCAGTGAAACAGGGGAGCATTCACCCCTCCACTTT
TRBJ2-3 TRBD2 - TRBV9 CASSVRGDTDTQYF TGTGCCAGCAGCGTACGGGGGGACACAGATACGCAGTATTTT
TRBJ2-5 TRBD1 - TRBV5-6 CASSFSGQGGGGQYF TGTGCCAGCAGCTTTTCGGGACAGGGTGGAGGGGGCCAGTACTTC
TRBJ1-6 TRBD1 once TRBV6-1 CASSEAWTGESPLHF TGTGCCAGCAGTGAAGCTTGGACAGGGGAATCACCCCTCCACTTT
TRBJ2-1 TRBD2 - TRBV5-6 CASSLVSSGDNEQFF TGTGCCAGCAGCTTGGTCTCTAGCGGCGACAATGAGCAGTTCTTC
TRBJ1-2 TRBD1 - TRBV28 CASSLSRGQDYGYTF TGTGCCAGCAGTCTCTCTAGGGGGCAAGACTATGGCTACACCTTC
TRBJ1-3 - - TRBV18 CASSPLAVGGNTIYF TGTGCCAGCTCACCACTAGCGGTGGGGGGAAACACCATATATTTT
TRBJ1-6 - - TRBV2 CASSEAWQGNSPLHF TGTGCCAGCAGTGAAGCCTGGCAGGGGAATTCACCCCTCCACTTT
TRBJ1-2 TRBD1 - TRBV19 CASTSDLRGQDYGYTF TGTGCCAGTACCTCTGACTTGAGGGGGCAAGACTATGGCTACACCTTC
TRBJ2-3 TRBD2 - TRBV2 CASSADSSGGTDTQYF TGTGCCAGCAGTGCCGACTCGAGCGGGGGGACAGATACGCAGTATTTT
TRBJ2-5 TRBD2 - TRBV7-8 CASSPRGIAGFLETQYF TGTGCCAGCAGCCCCAGAGGTATAGCGGGATTTTTAGAGACCCAGTACTTC
TRBJ2-1 - once TRBV27 CASSTAGSPNEQFF TGTGCCAGCAGTACCGCCGGGAGTCCCAATGAGCAGTTCTTC
TRBJ1-1 - - TRBV7-6 CTSSLATPGPKGHTEAFF TGTACCAGCAGCTTAGCTACACCCGGGCCTAAGGGGCACACTGAAGCTTTCTTT
TRBJ1-2 - - TRBV11-2 CASSLGSLNYGYTF TGTGCCAGCAGCTTAGGTTCACTAAACTATGGCTACACCTTC
TRBJ2-1 TRBD2 - TRBV7-9 CASSSRTSGIGGNEQFF TGTGCCAGCAGTTCAAGGACTAGCGGGATAGGTGGCAATGAGCAGTTCTTC
TRBJ1-5 - - TRBV6-5 CASSRVRDDQPQHF TGTGCCAGCAGTCGCGTCAGGGATGATCAGCCCCAGCATTTT
TRBJ2-7 - - TRBV7-9 CASSAQGGVALEQYF TGTGCCAGCAGCGCACAGGGAGGGGTGGCACTCGAGCAGTACTTC
TRBJ2-3 - - TRBV20-1 CSSPADTQYF TGCAGTTCCCCCGCAGATACGCAGTATTTT
TRBJ2-1 TRBD1 - TRBV5-1 CASNDRVSSYNEQFF TGCGCCAGCAACGACAGGGTGAGCTCCTACAATGAGCAGTTCTTC
TRBJ2-5 - - TRBV9 CASSVGGQNQETQYF TGTGCCAGCAGCGTAGGGGGACAAAACCAAGAGACCCAGTACTTC
TRBJ1-4 - few TRBV4-1 CASSHRADEEKLFF TGCGCCAGCAGCCACAGGGCGGATGAGGAAAAACTGTTTTTT
TRBJ2-5 TRBD2 once TRBV2 CASSLGLAGGGETQYF TGTGCCAGCAGCCTTGGACTAGCGGGAGGCGGAGAGACCCAGTACTTC
TRBJ2-3 TRBD1 - TRBV10-2 CASSTGQGVTDTQYF TGCGCCAGCAGCACGGGACAGGGCGTAACAGATACGCAGTATTTT
TRBJ1-1 - few TRBV19 CASSTHLESTEAFF TGTGCCAGTAGTACCCACCTGGAGTCCACTGAAGCTTTCTTT
TRBJ2-1 - - TRBV29-1 CSVVLFVGREQFF TGCAGCGTTGTTCTGTTCGTGGGGCGTGAGCAGTTCTTC
TRBJ2-3 TRBD1 - TRBV11-2 CASSLVLIKTGSEDTQYF TGTGCCAGCAGCTTAGTTCTGATTAAGACAGGGAGCGAAGATACGCAGTATTTT
TRBJ2-1 TRBD2 - TRBV6-1 CASSRGLAGGSEQFF TGTGCCAGCAGCCGCGGACTAGCGGGAGGCTCTGAGCAGTTCTTC
TRBJ2-3 TRBD2 - TRBV11-2 CASSLQRGFSTDTQYF TGTGCCAGCAGCTTACAGCGGGGGTTTAGCACAGATACGCAGTATTTT
TRBJ2-1 TRBD1 - TRBV7-8 CASSPIRQGMQFF TGTGCCAGCAGCCCTATCCGACAGGGGATGCAGTTCTTC
TRBJ1-3 - - TRBV30 CAWTPGLTSSGNTIYF TGTGCCTGGACCCCGGGACTCACTAGCTCTGGAAACACCATATATTTT
TRBJ2-3 - - TRBV4-1 CASSQEPSDDTQYF TGCGCCAGCAGCCAAGAACCTAGCGACGATACGCAGTATTTT
TRBJ2-5 TRBD1 - TRBV19 CASSSAPSGTGLETQYF TGTGCCAGTAGCTCTGCACCTTCCGGGACAGGTTTGGAGACCCAGTACTTC
TRBJ1-5 - once TRBV6-5 CASSSTANQPQHF TGTGCCAGCAGTTCGACAGCTAATCAGCCCCAGCATTTT
TRBJ2-3 TRBD1 - TRBV19 CANPGQGADTQYF TGTGCCAACCCGGGACAGGGGGCAGATACGCAGTATTTT
TRBJ1-2 - - TRBV25-1 CASTVEGSGYTF TGTGCCAGCACCGTGGAGGGTTCTGGCTACACCTTC
TRBJ2-7 TRBD2 - TRBV10-3 CAISVQREGHEQYF TGTGCCATCAGTGTCCAGCGGGAGGGCCACGAGCAGTACTTC
TRBJ2-5 - few TRBV6-1 CASSEIQGWSETQYF TGTGCCAGCAGTGAAATACAGGGTTGGTCAGAGACCCAGTACTTC
TRBJ2-7 TRBD2 - TRBV19 CASSPESGISYEQYF TGTGCCAGTAGCCCCGAAAGCGGGATCTCCTACGAGCAGTACTTC
TRBJ2-7 - - TRBV6-5 CASSYSRAYYEQYF TGTGCCAGCAGTTACTCGAGGGCCTACTACGAGCAGTACTTC